Here is one T cell receptor beta chain with its context. The CDR3 totals 18 residues. The junction had 16 bases not matched to a gene; V was cut back by 3 bases and J by 5 bases. Germline V CDR1 and CDR2: MNHEY, SMNVEV (reference sequence). The sample belongs to a study of OX40 agonist ivuxolimab in advanced cancers. TCRdb's copy holds only in-frame clones and misses some; the assay was immunoSEQ multiplex PCR. The repertoire holds 75,000 to 100,000 clones, with 84% as singletons. The material was CD4+ or CD8+ T cells sorted from blood, obtained in a trial of the OX40 agonist ivuxolimab. The J gene is TRBJ2-3, the V gene TRBV27; 8 positions match TRBD2. This receptor was identified in an adult with an advanced solid tumor such as melanoma, head and neck, liver or kidney cancer. The CDR3 DNA follows: TGTGCCAGCAGTTTCTTCCCTGGGGGAGCGGGAGTAGGAGATACGCAGTATTTT. It specifies CASSFFPGGAGVGDTQYF.